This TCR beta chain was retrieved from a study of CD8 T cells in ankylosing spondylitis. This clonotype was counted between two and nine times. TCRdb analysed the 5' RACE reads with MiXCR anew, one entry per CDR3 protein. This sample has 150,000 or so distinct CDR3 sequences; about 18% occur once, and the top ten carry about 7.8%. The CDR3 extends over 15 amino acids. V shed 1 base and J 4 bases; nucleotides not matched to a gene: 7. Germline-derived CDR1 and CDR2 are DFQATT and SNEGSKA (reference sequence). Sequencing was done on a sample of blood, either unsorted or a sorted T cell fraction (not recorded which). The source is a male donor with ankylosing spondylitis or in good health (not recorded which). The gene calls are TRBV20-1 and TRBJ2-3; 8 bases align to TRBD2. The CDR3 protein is CSARGTSSSADTQYF. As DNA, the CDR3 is TGCAGTGCTAGAGGGACTAGCTCGTCGGCAGATACGCAGTATTTT.